This T cell receptor (beta chain) was recorded in a study of blood T cell repertoires in COVID-19. Germline CDR1 and CDR2: SGHTA and FQGNSA. The CDR3 has 14 amino acids. V shed 6 bases and J shed 0 bases, with 12 bases lying between them. Method: immunoSEQ multiplex PCR; TCRdb's copy keeps in-frame clones and lacks some. The sample carries roughly 24,000 clones, about 88% recorded once. The sequencing sample was made of peripheral blood. V and J are TRBV7-2 and TRBJ2-7, with D possibly being TRBD1 (6 bases). The source is a man aged 65 to 85 in a cohort sampled during active COVID-19. The CDR3 spells CASSYKGHSYEQYF. The CDR3 DNA reads as TGTGCCAGCAGTTACAAGGGACACTCCTACGAGCAGTACTTC.